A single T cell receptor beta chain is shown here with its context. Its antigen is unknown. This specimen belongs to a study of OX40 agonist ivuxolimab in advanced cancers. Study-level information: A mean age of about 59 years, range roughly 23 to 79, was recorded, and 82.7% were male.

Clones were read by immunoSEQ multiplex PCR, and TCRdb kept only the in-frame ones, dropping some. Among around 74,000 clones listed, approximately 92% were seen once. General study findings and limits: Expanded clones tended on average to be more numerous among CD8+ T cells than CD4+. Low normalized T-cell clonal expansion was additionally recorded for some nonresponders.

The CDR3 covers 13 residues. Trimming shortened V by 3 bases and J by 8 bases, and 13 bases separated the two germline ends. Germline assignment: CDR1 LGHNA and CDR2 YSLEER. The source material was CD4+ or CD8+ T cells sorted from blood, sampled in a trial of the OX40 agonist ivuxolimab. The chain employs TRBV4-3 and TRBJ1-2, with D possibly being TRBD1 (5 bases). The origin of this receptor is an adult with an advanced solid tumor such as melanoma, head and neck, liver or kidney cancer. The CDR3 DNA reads TGCGCCAGCAGCCAGGTTGGGGCTGGAGGCTACACCTTC. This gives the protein CASSQVGAGGYTF.